This T cell receptor (beta chain) was recovered during a study of blood T cell repertoires in COVID-19. Study summary: Spain, Italy and the United States supplied samples that represented acute and convalescent COVID-19. Sample material is recorded as cDNA or gDNA derived from T cells, B-cell-depleted T cells, or PBMCs.

This clone was seen once. Per the authors' pipeline: Reference gene primer amplification in the assay estimated nucleated cell counts. The method was immunoSEQ multiplex PCR; TCRdb's version includes in-frame clones alone and lacks a portion of them. V, J and clone size were drawn from that table, and D and trimming were deduced from the DNA. The repertoire holds about 220,000 clones, with approximately 81% as singletons. The CDR3 runs to 15 residues. This chain links TRBV12-2 with TRBJ1-3. TRBV12-2 is shown as a pseudogene. Sequencing used peripheral blood. The receptor's source is an elderly woman with acute or convalescent COVID-19. The CDR3 coding sequence is TGTGCAAGTCTCCCGGCGGGGGTTACTGGAAACACCATATATTTT. It specifies CASLPAGVTGNTIYF.